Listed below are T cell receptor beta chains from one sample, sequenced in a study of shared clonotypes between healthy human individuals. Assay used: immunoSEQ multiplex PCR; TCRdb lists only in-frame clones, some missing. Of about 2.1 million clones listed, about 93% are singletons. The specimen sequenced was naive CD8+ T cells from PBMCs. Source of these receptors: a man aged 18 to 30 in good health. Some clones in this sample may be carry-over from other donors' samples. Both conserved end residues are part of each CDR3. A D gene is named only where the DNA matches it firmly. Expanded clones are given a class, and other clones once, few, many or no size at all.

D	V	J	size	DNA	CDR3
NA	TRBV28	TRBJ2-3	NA	TGTGCCAGCAGTCCCCGGGACTTCGTAGTAACCACAGATACGCAGTATTTT	CASSPRDFVVTTDTQYF
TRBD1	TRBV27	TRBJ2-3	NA	TGTGCCAGCAGTTTGTTGGACAGGGGAGATACGCAGTATTTT	CASSLLDRGDTQYF
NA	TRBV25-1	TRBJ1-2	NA	TGTGCCAGCAGTGACATGTTCTATGGCTACACCTTC	CASSDMFYGYTF
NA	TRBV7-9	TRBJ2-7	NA	TGTGCCAGCAGCTTAGTTTCCCCCGTGGAGCAGTACTTC	CASSLVSPVEQYF
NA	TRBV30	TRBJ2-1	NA	TGTGCCTGGAGCGCCGCGAGCTCCTACAATGAGCAGTTCTTC	CAWSAASSYNEQFF
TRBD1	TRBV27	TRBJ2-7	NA	TGTGCCAGCAGTTTAACGGGACAGGGGATCTACGAGCAGTACTTC	CASSLTGQGIYEQYF
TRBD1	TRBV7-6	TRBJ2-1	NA	TGTGCCAGCAGCTCCCGGGACAGGGGATACAATGAGCAGTTCTTC	CASSSRDRGYNEQFF
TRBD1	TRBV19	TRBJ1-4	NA	TGTGCCAGTAGCCCTTGGACAGGGCCTAATGAAAAACTGTTTTTT	CASSPWTGPNEKLFF
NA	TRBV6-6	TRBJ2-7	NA	TGTGCCAGCAGTACCGGGAGATACGAGCAGTACTTC	CASSTGRYEQYF
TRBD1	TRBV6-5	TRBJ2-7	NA	TGTGCCAGCAGTCCCCCTGGGACAGGCGCCAACGAGCAGTACTTC	CASSPPGTGANEQYF
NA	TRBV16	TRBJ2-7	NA	TGTGCCAGCAGCCAATCGGGGCAGGGGAACGACGAGCAGTACTTC	CASSQSGQGNDEQYF
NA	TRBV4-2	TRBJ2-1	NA	TGTGCCAGCAGCCAAGAACTCCGGAGCTCCTACAATGAGCAGTTCTTC	CASSQELRSSYNEQFF
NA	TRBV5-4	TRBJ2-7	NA	TGTGCCAGCAGCTTGGACAGGGTCTACGAGCAGTACTTC	CASSLDRVYEQYF
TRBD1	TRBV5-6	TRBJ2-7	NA	TGTGCCAGCAGCAATTTGACAGGGGACGTATCCTACGAGCAGTACTTC	CASSNLTGDVSYEQYF
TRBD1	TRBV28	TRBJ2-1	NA	TGTGCCAGCAGGGGGACAGTCTACAATGAGCAGTTCTTC	CASRGTVYNEQFF
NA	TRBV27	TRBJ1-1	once	TGTGCCAGCATTGTACGGGTGGGACACACTGAAGCTTTCTTT	CASIVRVGHTEAFF
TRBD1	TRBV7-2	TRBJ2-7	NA	TGTGCCAGCAGCTCACACTTCCGGGACAGGGGCTACGAGCAGTACTTC	CASSSHFRDRGYEQYF
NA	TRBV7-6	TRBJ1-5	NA	TGTGCCAGCAGCTTAGATCTGGGATTCGGCAATCAGCCCCAGCATTTT	CASSLDLGFGNQPQHF
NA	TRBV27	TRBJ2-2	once	TGTGCCAGCAGTTCCTGGGACTTCCCTAACACCGGGGAGCTGTTTTTT	CASSSWDFPNTGELFF
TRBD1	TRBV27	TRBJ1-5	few	TGTGCCAGCAGTACCCGGACAGGCCTCAATCAGCCCCAGCATTTT	CASSTRTGLNQPQHF
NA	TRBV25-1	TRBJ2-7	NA	TGTGCCAGCAGTGAGGGGCGTCAGAACGGAAGGGCCGAGCAGTACTTC	CASSEGRQNGRAEQYF
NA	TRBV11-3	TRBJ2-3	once	TGTGCCAGCAGCTCCCTTTCCGTAGATACGCAGTATTTT	CASSSLSVDTQYF
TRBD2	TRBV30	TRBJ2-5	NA	TGTGCCTGGAGTGGAACGACTAGCGGGAGGAAAGAGACCCAGTACTTC	CAWSGTTSGRKETQYF
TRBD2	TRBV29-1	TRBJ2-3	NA	TGCAGCGGCCAAGGTGGGCTAGCGGGAGTAATCACAGATACGCAGTATTTT	CSGQGGLAGVITDTQYF
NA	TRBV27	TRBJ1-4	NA	TGTGCCAGCAGTGCCCAGACTGAAAAACTGTTTTTT	CASSAQTEKLFF
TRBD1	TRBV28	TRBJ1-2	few	TGTGCCAGCAGCCAAGACAGGGGGCACGGCTACACCTTC	CASSQDRGHGYTF
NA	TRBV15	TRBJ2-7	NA	TGTGCCACCAGCAGACTAGGCGAGGAGGGGTACGAGCAGTACTTC	CATSRLGEEGYEQYF
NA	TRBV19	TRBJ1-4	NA	TGTGCCAGTAGTATCGGGGGGCGGGGTGAAAAACTGTTTTTT	CASSIGGRGEKLFF
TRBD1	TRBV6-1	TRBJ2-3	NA	TGTGCCAGCAGTGCGGACAGGGGGCGATTCACAGATACGCAGTATTTT	CASSADRGRFTDTQYF